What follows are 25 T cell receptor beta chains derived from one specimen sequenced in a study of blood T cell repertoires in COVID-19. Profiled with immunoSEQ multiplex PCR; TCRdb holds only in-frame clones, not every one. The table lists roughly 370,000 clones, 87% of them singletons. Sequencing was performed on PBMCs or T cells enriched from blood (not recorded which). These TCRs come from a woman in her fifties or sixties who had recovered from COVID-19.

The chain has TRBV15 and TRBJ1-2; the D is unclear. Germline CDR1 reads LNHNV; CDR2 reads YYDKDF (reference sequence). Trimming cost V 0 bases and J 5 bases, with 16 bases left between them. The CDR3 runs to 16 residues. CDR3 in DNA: TGTGCCACCAGCAGAGAAATCGCCCTAGAGTTATATGGCTACACCTTC. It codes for CATSREIALELYGYTF.

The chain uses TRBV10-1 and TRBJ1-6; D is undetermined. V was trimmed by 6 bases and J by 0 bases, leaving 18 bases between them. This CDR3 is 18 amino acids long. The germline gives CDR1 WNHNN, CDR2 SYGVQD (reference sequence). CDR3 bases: TGCGCCAGCAGCTTCCTTGCGGGGAGGAGCTCCTATAATTCACCCCTCCACTTT. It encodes CASSFLAGRSSYNSPLHF.

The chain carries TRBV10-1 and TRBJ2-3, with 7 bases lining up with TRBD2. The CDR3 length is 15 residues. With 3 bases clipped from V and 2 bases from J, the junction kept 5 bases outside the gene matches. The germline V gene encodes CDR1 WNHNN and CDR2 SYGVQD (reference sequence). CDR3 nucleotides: TGCGCCAGCAGTGAACTAGCGCGCCCCACAGATACGCAGTATTTT. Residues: CASSELARPTDTQYF.

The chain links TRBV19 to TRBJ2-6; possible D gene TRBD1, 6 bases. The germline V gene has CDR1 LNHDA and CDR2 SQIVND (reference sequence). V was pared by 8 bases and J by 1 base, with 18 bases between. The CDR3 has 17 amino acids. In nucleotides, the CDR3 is TGTGCCAGTCGAATACTCGCCGACAGGTCTGGGGCCAACGTCCTGACTTTC. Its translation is CASRILADRSGANVLTF.

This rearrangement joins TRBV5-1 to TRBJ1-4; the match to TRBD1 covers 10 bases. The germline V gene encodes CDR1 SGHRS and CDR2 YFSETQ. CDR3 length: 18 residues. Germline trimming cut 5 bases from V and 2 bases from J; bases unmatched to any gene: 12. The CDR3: CASSDRDRGGLTNEKLFF. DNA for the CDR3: TGCGCCAGCAGTGACCGGGACAGGGGAGGTCTCACTAATGAAAAACTGTTTTTT.

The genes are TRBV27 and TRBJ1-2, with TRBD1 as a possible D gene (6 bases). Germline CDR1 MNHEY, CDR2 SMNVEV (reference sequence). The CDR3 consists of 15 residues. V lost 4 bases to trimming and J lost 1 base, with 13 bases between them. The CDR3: CASSSNRANNYGYTF. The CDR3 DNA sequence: TGTGCCAGCAGTTCTAACAGGGCAAATAACTATGGCTACACCTTC.

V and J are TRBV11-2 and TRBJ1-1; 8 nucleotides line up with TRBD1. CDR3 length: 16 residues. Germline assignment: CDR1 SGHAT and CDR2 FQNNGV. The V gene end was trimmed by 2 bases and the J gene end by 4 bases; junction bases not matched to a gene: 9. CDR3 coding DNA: TGTGCCAGCAGCTTACCTCGGACAGGGTCACGCACTGAAGCTTTCTTT. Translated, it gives CASSLPRTGSRTEAFF.

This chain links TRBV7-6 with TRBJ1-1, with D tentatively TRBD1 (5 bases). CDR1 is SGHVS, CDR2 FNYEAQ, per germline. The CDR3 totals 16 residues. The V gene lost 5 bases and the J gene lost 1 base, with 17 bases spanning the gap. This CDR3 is CASSPGGGFRNTEAFF. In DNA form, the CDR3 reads TGTGCCAGCAGCCCGGGGGGGGGTTTTAGGAACACTGAAGCTTTCTTT.

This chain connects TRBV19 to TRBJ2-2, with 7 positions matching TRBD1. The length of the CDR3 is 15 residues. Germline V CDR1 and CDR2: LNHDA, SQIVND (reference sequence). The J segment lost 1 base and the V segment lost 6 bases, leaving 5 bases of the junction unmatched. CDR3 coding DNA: TGTGCCAGTAGGAGGGACAGCCTGAACACCGGGGAGCTGTTTTTT. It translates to CASRRDSLNTGELFF.

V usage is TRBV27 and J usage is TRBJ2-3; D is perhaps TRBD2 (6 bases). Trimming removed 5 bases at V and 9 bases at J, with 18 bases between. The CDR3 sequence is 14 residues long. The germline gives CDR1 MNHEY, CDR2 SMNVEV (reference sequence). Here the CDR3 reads CASSVTGLPLTQYF. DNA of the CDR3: TGTGCCAGCAGTGTAACGGGACTCCCATTAACGCAGTATTTT.

The CDR3 reads CASSEVEGIEAFF. The DNA for the CDR3 is TGTGCCAGCAGTGAAGTTGAGGGAATTGAAGCTTTCTTT. This chain uses TRBV2 with TRBJ1-1; D is uncertain. CDR3 length: 13 residues. From germline, CDR1 is SNHLY and CDR2 FYNNEI. V lost 1 base, J lost 7 bases, and 10 bases lay in between.

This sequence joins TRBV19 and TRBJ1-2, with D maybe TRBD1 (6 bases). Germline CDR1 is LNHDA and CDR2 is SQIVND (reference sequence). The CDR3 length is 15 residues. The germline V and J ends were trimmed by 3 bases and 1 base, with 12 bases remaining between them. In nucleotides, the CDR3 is TGTGCCAGTAGTATGGGGCAGGGGAGTAACTATGGCTACACCTTC. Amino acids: CASSMGQGSNYGYTF.

CDR3 nucleotide sequence: TGTGCCAGCAGCTTGAAGTATCGCCAGGGGGTGGGAGATACGCAGTATTTT. Its translation: CASSLKYRQGVGDTQYF. The chain couples TRBV5-6 to TRBJ2-3; 7 bases match TRBD1. With 1 base clipped from V and 5 bases from J, the junction kept 13 bases outside the gene matches. The CDR3 extends over 17 amino acids. Germline loops: CDR1 SGHDT, CDR2 YYEEEE.

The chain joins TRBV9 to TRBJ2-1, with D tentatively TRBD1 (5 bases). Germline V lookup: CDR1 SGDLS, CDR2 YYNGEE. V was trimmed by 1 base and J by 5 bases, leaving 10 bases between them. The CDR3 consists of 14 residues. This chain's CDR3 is CASSVRGTDNEQFF. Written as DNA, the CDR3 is TGTGCCAGCAGCGTAAGGGGTACGGACAATGAGCAGTTCTTC. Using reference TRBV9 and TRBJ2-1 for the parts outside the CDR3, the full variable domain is DSGVTQTPKHLITATGQRVTLRCSPRSGDLSVYWYQQSLDQGLQFLIQYYNGEERAKGNILERFSAQQFPDLHSELNLSSLELGDSALYFCASSVRGTDNEQFFGPGTRLTVL.

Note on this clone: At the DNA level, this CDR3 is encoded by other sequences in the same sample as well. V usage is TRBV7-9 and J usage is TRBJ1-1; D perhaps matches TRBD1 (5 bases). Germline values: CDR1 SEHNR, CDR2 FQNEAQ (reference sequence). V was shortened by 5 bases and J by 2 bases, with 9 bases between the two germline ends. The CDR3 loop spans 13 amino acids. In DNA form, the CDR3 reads TGTGCCAGCAGCCCGACAGCTAACACTGAAGCTTTCTTT. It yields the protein CASSPTANTEAFF.

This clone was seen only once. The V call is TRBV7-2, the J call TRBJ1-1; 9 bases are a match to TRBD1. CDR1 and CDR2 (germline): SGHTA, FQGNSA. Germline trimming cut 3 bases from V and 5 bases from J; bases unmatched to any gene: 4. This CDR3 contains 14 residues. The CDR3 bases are TGTGCCAGCAGCTTCTTCGGGACAGGGACTGAAGCTTTCTTT. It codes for CASSFFGTGTEAFF.

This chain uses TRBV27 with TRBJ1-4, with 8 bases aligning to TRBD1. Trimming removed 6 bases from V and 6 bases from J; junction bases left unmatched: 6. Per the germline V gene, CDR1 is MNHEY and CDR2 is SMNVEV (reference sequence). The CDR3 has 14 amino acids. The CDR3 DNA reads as TGTGCCAGCAGCCCTGACAGGGGCGATGAAAAACTGTTTTTT. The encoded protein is CASSPDRGDEKLFF. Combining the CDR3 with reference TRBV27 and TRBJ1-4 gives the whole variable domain EAQVTQNPRYLITVTGKKLTVTCSQNMNHEYMSWYRQDPGLGLRQIYYSMNVEVTDKGDVPEGYKVSRKEKRNFPLILESPSPNQTSLYFCASSPDRGDEKLFFGSGTQLSVL.

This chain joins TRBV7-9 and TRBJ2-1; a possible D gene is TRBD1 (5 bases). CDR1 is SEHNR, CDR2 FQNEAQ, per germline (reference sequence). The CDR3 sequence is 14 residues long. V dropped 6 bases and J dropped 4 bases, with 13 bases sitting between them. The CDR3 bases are TGTGCCAGCAGAGAGAAGTGGACATACAATGAGCAGTTCTTC. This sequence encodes CASREKWTYNEQFF.

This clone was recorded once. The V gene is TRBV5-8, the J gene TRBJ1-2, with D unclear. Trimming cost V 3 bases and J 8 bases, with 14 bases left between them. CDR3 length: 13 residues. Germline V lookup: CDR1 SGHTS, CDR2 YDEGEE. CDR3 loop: CASSSTAFVGYTF. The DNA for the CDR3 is TGTGCCAGCAGCTCTACAGCTTTCGTAGGCTACACCTTC.

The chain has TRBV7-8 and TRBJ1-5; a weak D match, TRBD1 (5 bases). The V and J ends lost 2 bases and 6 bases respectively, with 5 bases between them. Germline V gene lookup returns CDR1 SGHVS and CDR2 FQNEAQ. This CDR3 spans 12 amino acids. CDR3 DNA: TGTGCCAGCAGCTTAAGGGGTCAGCCCCAGCATTTT. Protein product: CASSLRGQPQHF.

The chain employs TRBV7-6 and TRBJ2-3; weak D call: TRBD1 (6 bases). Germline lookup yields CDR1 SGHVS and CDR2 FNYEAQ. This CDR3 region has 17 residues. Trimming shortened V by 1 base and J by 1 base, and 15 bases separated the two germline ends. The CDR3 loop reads CASSLGVGSGGTDTQYF. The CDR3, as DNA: TGTGCCAGCAGCTTAGGGGTAGGCTCAGGGGGCACAGATACGCAGTATTTT.

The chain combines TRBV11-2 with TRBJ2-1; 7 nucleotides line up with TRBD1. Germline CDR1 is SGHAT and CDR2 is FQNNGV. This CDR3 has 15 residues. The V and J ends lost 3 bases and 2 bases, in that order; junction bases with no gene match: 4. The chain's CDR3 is CASSFSGTAYNEQFF. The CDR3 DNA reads TGTGCCAGCAGCTTCTCCGGGACAGCCTACAATGAGCAGTTCTTC.

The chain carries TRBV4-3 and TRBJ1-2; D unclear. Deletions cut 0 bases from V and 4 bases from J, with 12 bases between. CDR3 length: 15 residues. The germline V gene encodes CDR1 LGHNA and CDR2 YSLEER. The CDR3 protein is CASSQDRSSLYGYTF. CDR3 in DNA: TGCGCCAGCAGCCAAGATCGTTCCTCCCTCTATGGCTACACCTTC.

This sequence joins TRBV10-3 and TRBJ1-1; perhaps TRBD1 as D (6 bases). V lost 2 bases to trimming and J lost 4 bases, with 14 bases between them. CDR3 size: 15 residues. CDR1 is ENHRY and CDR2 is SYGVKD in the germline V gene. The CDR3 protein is CAISEANREGTEAFF. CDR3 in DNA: TGTGCCATCAGTGAGGCAAACAGGGAGGGCACTGAAGCTTTCTTT.

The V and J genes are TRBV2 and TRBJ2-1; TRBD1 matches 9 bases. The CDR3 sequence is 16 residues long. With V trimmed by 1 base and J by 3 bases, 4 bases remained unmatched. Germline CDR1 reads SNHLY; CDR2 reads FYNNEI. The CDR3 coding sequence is TGTGCCAGCAGTGAAGTGGGACAGGGTCGCTACAATGAGCAGTTCTTC. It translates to CASSEVGQGRYNEQFF.